Sequencing of this TCR beta chain was carried out in a study of blood T cell repertoires in COVID-19. With V trimmed by 3 bases and J by 6 bases, 15 bases remained unmatched. The V gene's germline CDR1 is MDHEN and CDR2 SYDVKM. This CDR3 is built from 17 residues. The repertoire was sequenced with immunoSEQ multiplex PCR; TCRdb's copy has only in-frame clones and lacks some. The data contain approximately 140,000 clones, about 87% of them seen just once; the ten biggest clones take up roughly 3.9%. The sequencing sample was made of PBMCs or T cells enriched from blood (not recorded which). The receptor's source is a man aged 45 to 65 in a cohort exposed to, infected with or recovered from COVID-19 (not recorded which). The chain joins TRBV28 to TRBJ2-7, with 9 bases lining up with TRBD2. CDR3 bases: TGTGCCAGCAGTTTGCTCGATAGCGGGGGCCTTATTTTCGAGCAGTACTTC. It translates to CASSLLDSGGLIFEQYF.